A selection of T cell receptor beta chains follows, all from one sample in a study of T cell responses to AZD1222 COVID-19 vaccine. Clones were read by immunoSEQ multiplex PCR, and TCRdb kept only the in-frame ones, dropping some. The table has 150,000 or so clones, 88% seen once; the top ten hold more than 5%. The specimen comprised peripheral blood, sampled on day 0 of AZD1222 vaccination. These receptors came from an adult in good health. Both conserved end residues are part of each CDR3. D genes are given only for firm matches. Clone size is given for some rows only: seen once, a few or many times, or a class if the clone is expanded.

TRBJ1-4,-,14,TRBV5-6,-,TGTGCCAGCAGCTTGGCCGGGTTTAATGAAAAACTGTTTTTT,CASSLAGFNEKLFF
TRBJ1-6,-,16,TRBV4-3,-,TGCGCCAGCAGCCAAGACCACAGGGTCCCCAATTCACCCCTCCACTTT,CASSQDHRVPNSPLHF
TRBJ1-1,once,13,TRBV19,-,TGTGCCAGTAGTATAGGGGGAAACACTGAAGCTTTCTTT,CASSIGGNTEAFF
TRBJ1-1,-,13,TRBV11-3,-,TGTGCCAGCAGCCTACGTGGCGGGACTGAAGCTTTCTTT,CASSLRGGTEAFF
TRBJ2-1,-,14,TRBV6-1,TRBD1,TGTGCCAGCAGTGAAGCCGGGACAGGGGCCCTATGCGTCTTC,CASSEAGTGALCVF
TRBJ1-3,-,15,TRBV27,-,TGTGCCAGCAGTGCTAGTGCCCTCTCTGGAAACACCATATATTTT,CASSASALSGNTIYF
TRBJ1-2,-,14,TRBV15,-,TGTGCCACCTCACCCGGGTCTCTTAACTATGGCTACACCTTC,CATSPGSLNYGYTF
TRBJ1-2,-,11,TRBV12-3/TRBV12-4,TRBD1,TGTGCCAGCAGTGCAGGGGGGGGCTACACCTTC,CASSAGGGYTF
TRBJ2-1,-,13,TRBV6-5,-,TGTGCCAGCACCGCGACTAGATACAATGAGCAGTTCTTC,CASTATRYNEQFF
TRBJ2-2,once,20,TRBV5-1,TRBD2,TGCGCCAGCAGCTCCCCTGCGGGGACTAGCGGGAGTCGGGGTACCGGGGAGCTGTTTTTT,CASSSPAGTSGSRGTGELFF
TRBJ1-1,-,14,TRBV6-5,-,TGTGCCAGCTCGACCTTGGGAGCGAACACTGAAGCTTTCTTT,CASSTLGANTEAFF
TRBJ1-2,-,13,TRBV19,-,TGTGCCAGTACCCCAGGACCGGGTTATGGCTACACCTTC,CASTPGPGYGYTF
TRBJ1-1,-,15,TRBV5-1,-,TGCGCCAGCAGCTTGGGGACAACCCAGGACACTGAAGCTTTCTTT,CASSLGTTQDTEAFF
TRBJ1-5,-,13,TRBV10-3,-,TGTGCCAGCGGGGGACGGTTCAATCAGCCCCAGCATTTT,CASGGRFNQPQHF
TRBJ2-1,-,12,TRBV29-1,-,TGCAGCGCCCTCTCCCCTTGGAATGAGCAGTTCTTC,CSALSPWNEQFF
TRBJ1-1,-,13,TRBV9,-,TGTGCCAGCAGCGTAGGGTCCAACACTGAAGCTTTCTTT,CASSVGSNTEAFF
TRBJ2-7,once,14,TRBV28,TRBD2,TGTGCCAGCAGCCTACTAGCGATAGGCTACGAGCAGTACTTC,CASSLLAIGYEQYF
TRBJ1-4,-,14,TRBV21-1,-,TGTGCCAGCCCCTGGACAGCGGAGCTAGAAAAACTGTTTTTT,CASPWTAELEKLFF
TRBJ1-1,-,14,TRBV19,-,TGTGCCAGTAGTACTGGGGGGGGCGTCGGTGAAGCTTTCTTT,CASSTGGGVGEAFF
TRBJ1-3,-,16,TRBV7-3,-,TGTGCCAGCAGCGCGACGCCGGGGCGAGCTGGAAACACCATATATTTT,CASSATPGRAGNTIYF
TRBJ1-3,-,14,TRBV15,-,TGTGCCACCAGCAGAGAAGGGGCGGGAAACACCATATATTTT,CATSREGAGNTIYF
TRBJ2-7,-,14,TRBV2,-,TGTGCCAGCTCAGGGAGCGGCAACGTCTACGAGCAGTACTTC,CASSGSGNVYEQYF